This is a list of T cell receptor beta chains from one sample in a study of CD8+ T cells in alopecia areata. Data came from immunoSEQ multiplex PCR; TCRdb stores just in-frame clones and leaves some out. The sample has approximately 200,000 clones, about 62% seen once. The material was CD4+ T cells sorted from blood, obtained at week 24, from a patient treated with tofacitinib. All receptors derive from a human donor with alopecia areata. Each CDR3 is given without its conserved first and last residue. Each record gives: V gene, D gene, J gene, CDR3 protein. A D gene is named only where the DNA matches it firmly.

>TRBV15|-|TRBJ2-5
ATAGGGYQETQY
>TRBV5-6|-|TRBJ2-3
ASSLGAVGGTDTQY
>TRBV7-2|-|TRBJ1-1
ASSLGHLNTEAF
>TRBV5-4|-|TRBJ1-4
ASSLATGLNEKLF
>TRBV2|-|TRBJ1-5
ASRDDGALQPQH
>TRBV18|-|TRBJ2-5
ASSPDWGSQETQY
>TRBV25-1|-|TRBJ2-6
ASSVGPGKTGANVLT
>TRBV9|-|TRBJ2-1
ASSTRTSSYNEQF
>TRBV2|TRBD1|TRBJ2-2
ASSDPGQGIPTTGELF
>TRBV28|-|TRBJ1-2
ASTLGPREGYT
>TRBV7-9|TRBD1|TRBJ2-5
ASSPGQGAQETQY
>TRBV13|TRBD2|TRBJ2-2
ASSLALAGGAGFTGELF